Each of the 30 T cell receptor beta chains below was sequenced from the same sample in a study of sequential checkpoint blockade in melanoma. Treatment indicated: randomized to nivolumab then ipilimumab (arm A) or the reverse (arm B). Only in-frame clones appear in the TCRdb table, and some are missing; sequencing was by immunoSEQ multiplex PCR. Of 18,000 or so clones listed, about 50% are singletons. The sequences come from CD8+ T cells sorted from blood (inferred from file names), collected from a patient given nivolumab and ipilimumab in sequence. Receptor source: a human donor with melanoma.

The CDR3 coding sequence is TGTGCCAGCAGTCCGGGACAGTCCAATCAGCCCCAGCATTTT. Translating it yields CASSPGQSNQPQHF. The J gene is TRBJ1-5, the V gene TRBV6-5, with 7 nucleotides matching TRBD1. This CDR3 is built from 14 residues. Germline CDR1 reads MNHEY; CDR2 reads SVGAGI. Unmatched junction bases numbered 4, after V lost 5 bases and J lost 3 bases.

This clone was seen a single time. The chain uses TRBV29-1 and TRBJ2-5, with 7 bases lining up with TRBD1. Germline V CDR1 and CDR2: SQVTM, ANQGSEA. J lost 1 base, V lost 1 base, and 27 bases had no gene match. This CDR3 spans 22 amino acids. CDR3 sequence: CSVEGLKQGDIPHVRPQETQYF. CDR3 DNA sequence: TGCAGCGTTGAAGGGCTAAAGCAGGGGGATATCCCTCATGTAAGACCCCAAGAGACCCAGTACTTC. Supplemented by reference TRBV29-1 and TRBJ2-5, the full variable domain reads SAVISQKPSRDICQRGTSLTIQCQVDSQVTMMFWYRQQPGQSLTLIATANQGSEATYESGFVIDKFPISRPNLTFSTLTVSNMSPEDSSIYLCSVEGLKQGDIPHVRPQETQYFGPGTRLLVL.

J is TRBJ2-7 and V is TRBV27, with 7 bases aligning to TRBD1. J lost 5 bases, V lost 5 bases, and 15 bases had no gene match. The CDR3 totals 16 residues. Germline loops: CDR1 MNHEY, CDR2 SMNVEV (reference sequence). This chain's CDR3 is CASSDRTGLDGDEQYF. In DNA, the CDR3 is TGTGCCAGCAGTGATCGGACAGGTTTGGATGGGGACGAGCAGTACTTC.

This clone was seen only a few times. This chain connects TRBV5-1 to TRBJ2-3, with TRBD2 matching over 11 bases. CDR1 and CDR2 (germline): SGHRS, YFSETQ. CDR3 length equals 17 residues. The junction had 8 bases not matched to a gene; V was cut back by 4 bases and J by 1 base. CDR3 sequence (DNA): TGCGCCAGCAGCCCAGGACTAGCGGGTATGGGCACAGATACGCAGTATTTT. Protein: CASSPGLAGMGTDTQYF.

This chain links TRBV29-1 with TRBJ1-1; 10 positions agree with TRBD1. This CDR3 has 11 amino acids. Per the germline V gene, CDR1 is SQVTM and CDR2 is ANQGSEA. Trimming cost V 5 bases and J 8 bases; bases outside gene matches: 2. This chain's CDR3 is CSVMDRGEAFF. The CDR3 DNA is TGCAGCGTTATGGACAGGGGGGAAGCTTTCTTT.

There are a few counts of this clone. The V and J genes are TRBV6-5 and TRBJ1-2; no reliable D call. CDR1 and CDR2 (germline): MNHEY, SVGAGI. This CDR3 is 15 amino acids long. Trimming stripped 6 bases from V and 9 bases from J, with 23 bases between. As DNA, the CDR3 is TGTGCCAGCAGCCTCGAACTGGGAGGCACCGCTCGCTACACCTTC. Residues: CASSLELGGTARYTF.

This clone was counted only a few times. CDR3 DNA: TGTGCCAGCAGCTTGGACCGGGGGGGCGGGTACGAGCAGTACTTC. Residues: CASSLDRGGGYEQYF. The chain couples TRBV7-2 to TRBJ2-5, with 8 bases matching TRBD2. Matching the DNA end better, TRBJ2-7 makes the J call doubtful. Germline values: CDR1 SGHTA, CDR2 FQGNSA. This CDR3 region has 15 residues.

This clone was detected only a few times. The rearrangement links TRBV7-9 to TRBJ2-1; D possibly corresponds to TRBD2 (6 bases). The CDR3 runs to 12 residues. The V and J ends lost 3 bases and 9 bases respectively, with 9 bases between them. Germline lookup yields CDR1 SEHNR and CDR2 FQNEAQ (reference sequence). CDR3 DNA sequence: TGTGCCAGCAGCTTCCGCGGGGTTGAGCAGTTCTTC. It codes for CASSFRGVEQFF. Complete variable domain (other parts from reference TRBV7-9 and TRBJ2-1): DTGVSQNPRHKITKRGQNVTFRCDPISEHNRLYWYRQTLGQGPEFLTYFQNEAQLEKSRLLSDRFSAERPKGSFSTLEIQRTEQGDSAMYLCASSFRGVEQFFGPGTRLTVL.

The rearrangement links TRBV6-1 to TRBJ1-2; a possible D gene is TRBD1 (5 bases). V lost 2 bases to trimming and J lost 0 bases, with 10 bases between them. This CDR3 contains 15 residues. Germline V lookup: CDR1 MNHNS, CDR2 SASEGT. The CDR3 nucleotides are TGTGCCAGCAGTGAATGGGGAGGGGCTAACTATGGCTACACCTTC. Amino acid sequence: CASSEWGGANYGYTF.

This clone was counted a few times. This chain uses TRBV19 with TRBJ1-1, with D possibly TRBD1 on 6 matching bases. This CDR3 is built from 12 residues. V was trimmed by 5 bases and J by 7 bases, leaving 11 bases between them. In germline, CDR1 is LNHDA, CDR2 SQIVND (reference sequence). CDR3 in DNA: TGTGCCAGTAGTCCAAACAGGGTTGAAGCTTTCTTT. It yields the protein CASSPNRVEAFF.

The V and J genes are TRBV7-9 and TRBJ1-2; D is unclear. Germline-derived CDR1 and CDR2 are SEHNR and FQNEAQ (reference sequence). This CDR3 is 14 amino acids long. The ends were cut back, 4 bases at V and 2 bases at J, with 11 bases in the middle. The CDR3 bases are TGTGCCAGCAGCTCGACAAATCTCAACTATGGCTACACCTTC. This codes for CASSSTNLNYGYTF.

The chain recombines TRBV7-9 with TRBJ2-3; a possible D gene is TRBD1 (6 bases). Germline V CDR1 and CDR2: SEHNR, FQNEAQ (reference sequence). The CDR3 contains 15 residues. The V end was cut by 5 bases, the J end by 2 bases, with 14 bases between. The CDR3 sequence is CASSRPRDNTDTQYF. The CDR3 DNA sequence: TGTGCCAGCAGCCGACCCCGGGACAACACAGATACGCAGTATTTT.

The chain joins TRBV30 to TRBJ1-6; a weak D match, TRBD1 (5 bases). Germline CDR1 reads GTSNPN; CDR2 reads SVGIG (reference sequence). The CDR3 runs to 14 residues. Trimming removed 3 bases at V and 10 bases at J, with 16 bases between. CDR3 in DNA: TGTGCCTGGAGGGGGCTCAAGGGTGGATCACCCCTCCACTTT. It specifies CAWRGLKGGSPLHF.

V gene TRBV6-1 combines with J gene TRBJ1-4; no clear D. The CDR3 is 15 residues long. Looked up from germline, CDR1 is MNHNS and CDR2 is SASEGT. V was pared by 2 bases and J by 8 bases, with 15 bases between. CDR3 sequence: CASSESGGSREKLFF. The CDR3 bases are TGTGCCAGCAGTGAATCCGGAGGGAGTCGCGAAAAACTGTTTTTT.

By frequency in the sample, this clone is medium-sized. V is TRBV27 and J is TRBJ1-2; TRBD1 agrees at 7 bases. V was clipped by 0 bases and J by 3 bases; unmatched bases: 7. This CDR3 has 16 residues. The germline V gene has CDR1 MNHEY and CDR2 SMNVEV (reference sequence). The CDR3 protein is CASSLSPGGKDYGYTF. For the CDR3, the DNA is TGTGCCAGCAGTTTATCCCCAGGGGGGAAGGACTATGGCTACACCTTC.

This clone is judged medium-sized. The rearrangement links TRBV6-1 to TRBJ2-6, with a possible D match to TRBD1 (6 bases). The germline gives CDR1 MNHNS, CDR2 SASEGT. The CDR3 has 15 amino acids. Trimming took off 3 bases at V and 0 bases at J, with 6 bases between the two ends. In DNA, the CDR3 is TGTGCCAGCAGTGAGGACAGCTCTGGGGCCAACGTCCTGACTTTC. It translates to CASSEDSSGANVLTF.

DNA of the CDR3: TGTGCCAGCAGCTCGGACAGCTACTATGATGGCTACACCTTC. This sequence encodes CASSSDSYYDGYTF. The chain uses TRBV11-3 and TRBJ1-2, with TRBD1 as a possible D gene (6 bases). V gave up 4 bases and J gave up 6 bases, with 15 bases separating them. Germline CDR1 and CDR2: SGHNT and YENEEA. This CDR3 has 14 amino acids.

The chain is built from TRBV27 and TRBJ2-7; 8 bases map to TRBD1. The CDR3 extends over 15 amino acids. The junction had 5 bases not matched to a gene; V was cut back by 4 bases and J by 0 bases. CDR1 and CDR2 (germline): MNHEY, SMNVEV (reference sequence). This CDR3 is CASSYQQGGSYEQYF. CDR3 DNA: TGTGCCAGCAGTTATCAACAGGGGGGCTCCTACGAGCAGTACTTC.

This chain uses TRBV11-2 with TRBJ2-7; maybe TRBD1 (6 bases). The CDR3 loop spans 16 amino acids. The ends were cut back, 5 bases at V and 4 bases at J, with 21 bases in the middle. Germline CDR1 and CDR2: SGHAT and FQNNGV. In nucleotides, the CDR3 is TGTGCCAGCAGCCTTAGATATCTGGGGGCAAGTTACGAGCAGTACTTC. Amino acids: CASSLRYLGASYEQYF.

The DNA of the CDR3 is TGTGCCAGCAGTGAACGGTGGGAGCTGTTTTTT. Translation: CASSERWELFF. The chain uses TRBV25-1 and TRBJ2-2; D unresolved. V was clipped by 2 bases and J by 9 bases, with 4 bases between them. CDR1 is MGHDK and CDR2 is SYGVNS in the germline V gene. The length of the CDR3 is 11 residues.

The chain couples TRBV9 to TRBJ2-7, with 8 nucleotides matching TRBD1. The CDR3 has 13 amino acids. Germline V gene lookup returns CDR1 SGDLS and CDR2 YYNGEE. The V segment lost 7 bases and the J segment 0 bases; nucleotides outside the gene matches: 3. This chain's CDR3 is CASEGQDSYEQYF. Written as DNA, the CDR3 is TGTGCCAGCGAGGGACAGGACTCCTACGAGCAGTACTTC.

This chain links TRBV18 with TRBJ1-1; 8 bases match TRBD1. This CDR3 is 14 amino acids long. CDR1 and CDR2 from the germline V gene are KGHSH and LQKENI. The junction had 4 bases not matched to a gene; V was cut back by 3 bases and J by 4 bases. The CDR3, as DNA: TGTGCCAGCTCACCCAGGACAGGGCGCACTGAAGCTTTCTTT. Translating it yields CASSPRTGRTEAFF.

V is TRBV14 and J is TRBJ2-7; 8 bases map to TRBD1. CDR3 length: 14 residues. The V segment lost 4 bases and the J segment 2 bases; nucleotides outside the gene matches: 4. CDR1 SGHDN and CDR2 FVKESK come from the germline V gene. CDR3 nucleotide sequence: TGTGCCAGCAGCCCCGGGACAGGCCCCTACGAGCAGTACTTC. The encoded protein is CASSPGTGPYEQYF.

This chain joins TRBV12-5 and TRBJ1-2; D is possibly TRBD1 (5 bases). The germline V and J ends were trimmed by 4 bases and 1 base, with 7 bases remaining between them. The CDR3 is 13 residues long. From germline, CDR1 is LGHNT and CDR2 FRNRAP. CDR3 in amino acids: CASGSRVNYGYTF. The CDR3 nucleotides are TGTGCTAGTGGTTCCAGGGTTAACTATGGCTACACCTTC.

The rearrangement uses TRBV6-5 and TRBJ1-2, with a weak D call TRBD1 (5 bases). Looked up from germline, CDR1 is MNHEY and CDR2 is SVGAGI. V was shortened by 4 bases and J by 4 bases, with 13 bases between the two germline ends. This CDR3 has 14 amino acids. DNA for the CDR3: TGTGCCAGCAGTTCCCCCGGGGGGTTCTATGGCTACACCTTC. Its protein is CASSSPGGFYGYTF.

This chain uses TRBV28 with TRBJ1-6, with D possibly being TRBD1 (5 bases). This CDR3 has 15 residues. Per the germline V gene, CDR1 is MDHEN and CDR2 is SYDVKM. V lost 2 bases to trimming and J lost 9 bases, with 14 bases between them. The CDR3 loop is CASSLAVGGGSPLHF. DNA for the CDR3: TGTGCCAGCAGTTTAGCGGTGGGGGGAGGTTCACCCCTCCACTTT.

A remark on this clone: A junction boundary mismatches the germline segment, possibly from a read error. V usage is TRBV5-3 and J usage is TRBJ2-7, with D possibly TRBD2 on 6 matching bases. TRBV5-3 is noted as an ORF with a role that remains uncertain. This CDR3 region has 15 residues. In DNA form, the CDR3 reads TGTGCCAGCAGCTTGGCCGGCGGGGCGCACTACGAGCAGTACTTC. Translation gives CASSLAGGAHYEQYF.

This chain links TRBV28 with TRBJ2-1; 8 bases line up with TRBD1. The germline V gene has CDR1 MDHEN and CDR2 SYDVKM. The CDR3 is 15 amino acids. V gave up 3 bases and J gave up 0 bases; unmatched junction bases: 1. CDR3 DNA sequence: TGTGCCAGCAGTTTGACAGGGGCCTCCTACAATGAGCAGTTCTTC. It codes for CASSLTGASYNEQFF.

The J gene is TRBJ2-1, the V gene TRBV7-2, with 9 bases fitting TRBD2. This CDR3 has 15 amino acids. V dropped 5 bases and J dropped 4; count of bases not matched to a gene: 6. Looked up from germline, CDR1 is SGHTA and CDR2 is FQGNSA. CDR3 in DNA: TGTGCCAGCAGCCTTAGCGGGAGTACGTACAATGAGCAGTTCTTC. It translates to CASSLSGSTYNEQFF.

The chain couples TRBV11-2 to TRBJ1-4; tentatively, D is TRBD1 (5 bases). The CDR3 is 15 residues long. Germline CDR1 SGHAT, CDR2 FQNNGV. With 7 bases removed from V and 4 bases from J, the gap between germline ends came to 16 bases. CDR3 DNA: TGTGCCAGCACCCAAAATCGGGGGATTAATGAAAAACTGTTTTTT. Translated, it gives CASTQNRGINEKLFF.